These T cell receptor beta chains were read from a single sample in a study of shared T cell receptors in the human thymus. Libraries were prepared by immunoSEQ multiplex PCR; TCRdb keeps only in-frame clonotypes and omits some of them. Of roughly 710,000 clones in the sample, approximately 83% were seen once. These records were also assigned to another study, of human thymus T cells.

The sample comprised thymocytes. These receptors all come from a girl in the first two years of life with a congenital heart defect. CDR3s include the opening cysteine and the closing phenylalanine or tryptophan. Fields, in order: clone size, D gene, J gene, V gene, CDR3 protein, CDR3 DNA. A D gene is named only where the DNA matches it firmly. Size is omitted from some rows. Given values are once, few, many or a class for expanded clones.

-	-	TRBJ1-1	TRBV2	CASSERTFLRANTEAFF	TGTGCCAGCAGTGAAAGGACCTTTCTGAGGGCCAACACTGAAGCTTTCTTT
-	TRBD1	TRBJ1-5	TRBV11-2	CASSLGGGVLPLNQPQHF	TGTGCCAGCAGCTTAGGAGGGGGCGTACTTCCTCTTAATCAGCCCCAGCATTTT
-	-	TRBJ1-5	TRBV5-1	CASSLGTGPPYSNQPQHF	TGCGCCAGCAGCTTGGGTACAGGGCCGCCTTATAGCAATCAGCCCCAGCATTTT
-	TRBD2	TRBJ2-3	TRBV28	CASSQGGGYTDTQYF	TGTGCCAGCAGTCAAGGCGGGGGGTACACAGATACGCAGTATTTT
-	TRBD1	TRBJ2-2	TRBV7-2	CASSSRTGGSNGELFF	TGTGCCAGCAGCTCAAGGACAGGGGGCAGCAACGGGGAGCTGTTTTTT
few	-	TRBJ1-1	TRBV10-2	CASSESGQTNTEAFF	TGCGCCAGCAGTGAGTCAGGACAGACGAACACTGAAGCTTTCTTT
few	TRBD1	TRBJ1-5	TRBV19	CASSIDPDRGLRQPQHF	TGTGCCAGTAGTATAGATCCCGACAGGGGGCTCCGTCAGCCCCAGCATTTT
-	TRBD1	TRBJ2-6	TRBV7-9	CASSLGDSFSGANVLTF	TGTGCCAGCAGCTTAGGGGACAGCTTTTCTGGGGCCAACGTCCTGACTTTC
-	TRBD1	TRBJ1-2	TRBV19	CASSRVDRVRDGYTF	TGTGCCAGTAGTCGCGTGGACAGGGTCAGGGATGGCTACACCTTC
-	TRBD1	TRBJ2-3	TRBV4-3	CASSVTGTGLHTQYF	TGCGCCAGCAGCGTAACCGGGACAGGTCTGCATACGCAGTATTTT
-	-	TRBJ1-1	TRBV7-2	CASSLQETMNTEAFF	TGTGCCAGCAGCTTACAGGAAACAATGAACACTGAAGCTTTCTTT
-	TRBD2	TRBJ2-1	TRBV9	CASSTPGTSGGYNEQFF	TGTGCCAGCAGCACCCCCGGGACTAGCGGGGGTTACAATGAGCAGTTCTTC
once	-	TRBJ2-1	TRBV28	CAHGKRPLSYNEQFF	TGTGCCCACGGCAAGAGGCCGTTGTCCTACAATGAGCAGTTCTTC
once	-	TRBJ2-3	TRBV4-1	CASSQDLGTQYF	TGCGCCAGCAGCCAAGATCTCGGGACGCAGTATTTT
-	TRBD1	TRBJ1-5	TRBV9	CASSVGELAGGNNQPQHF	TGTGCCAGCAGCGTAGGAGAGCTGGCAGGGGGCAACAATCAGCCCCAGCATTTT
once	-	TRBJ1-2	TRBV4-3	CASSQVARGGPNYGYTF	TGCGCCAGCAGCCAAGTAGCCAGGGGTGGGCCTAACTATGGCTACACCTTC
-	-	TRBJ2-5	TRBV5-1	CASSLAGGAQETQYF	TGCGCCAGCAGCTTGGCAGGCGGGGCGCAAGAGACCCAGTACTTC
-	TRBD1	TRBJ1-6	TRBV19	CASSTRDRGNSPLHF	TGTGCCAGTAGTACCAGGGACAGGGGTAATTCACCCCTCCACTTT
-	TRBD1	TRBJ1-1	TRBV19	CASSISPTGGDSWITEAFF	TGTGCCAGTAGTATATCCCCGACAGGGGGCGATTCGTGGATAACTGAAGCTTTCTTT
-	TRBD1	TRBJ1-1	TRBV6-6	CASSRQGSEAFF	TGTGCCAGCAGCCGACAGGGATCTGAAGCTTTCTTT
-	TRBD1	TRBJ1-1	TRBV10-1	CASSRQGDTEAFF	TGCGCCAGCAGCAGACAGGGAGACACTGAAGCTTTCTTT
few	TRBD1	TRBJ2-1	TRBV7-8	CASSLNRDRDGCEQFF	TGTGCCAGCAGCCTGAACCGGGACAGGGATGGTTGCGAGCAGTTCTTC
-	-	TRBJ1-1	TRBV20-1	CSAREGKAFF	TGCAGTGCTAGGGAGGGAAAAGCTTTCTTT